This passage covers 20 T cell receptor beta chains from one sample sequenced in a study of T cell responses to AZD1222 COVID-19 vaccine. The data were produced by immunoSEQ multiplex PCR, yet TCRdb's version contains in-frame clones alone and is incomplete. The sample consists of approximately 140,000 clones, about 93% of them appearing once. Material: peripheral blood, obtained on day 0 of AZD1222 vaccination. The receptors derive from an adult in good health.

The CDR3 loop is CASSLARDPYNEQFF. CDR3 sequence (DNA): TGTGCCAGCAGCTTAGCGCGGGACCCCTACAATGAGCAGTTCTTC. This chain links TRBV11-3 with TRBJ2-1, with D perhaps TRBD2 (6 bases). V was pared by 1 base and J by 2 bases, with 9 bases between. In germline, CDR1 is SGHNT, CDR2 YENEEA. The CDR3 is made up of 15 amino acids.

The gene calls are TRBV28 and TRBJ1-2; possibly TRBD1 for D (5 bases). CDR3 length equals 15 residues. Germline assignment: CDR1 MDHEN and CDR2 SYDVKM. V lost 6 bases to trimming and J lost 5 bases, with 19 bases between them. The CDR3 sequence: CASRPPGTGGYGYTF. CDR3 DNA: TGTGCCAGCAGACCTCCCGGGACCGGAGGGTATGGCTACACCTTC.

In its sample, this clone was seen once. The chain links TRBV19 to TRBJ1-5; 10 nucleotides match TRBD1. The germline gives CDR1 LNHDA, CDR2 SQIVND (reference sequence). CDR3 size: 14 residues. J gave up 6 bases and V 8 bases, and 7 bases lay outside the gene matches. This CDR3 is CASHDRGRGQPQHF. In DNA form, the CDR3 reads TGTGCCAGTCACGACAGGGGGCGAGGTCAGCCCCAGCATTTT. Full variable domain (outside the CDR3, taken from reference TRBV19 and TRBJ1-5): DGGITQSPKYLFRKEGQNVTLSCEQNLNHDAMYWYRQDPGQGLRLIYYSQIVNDFQKGDIAEGYSVSREKKESFPLTVTSAQKNPTAFYLCASHDRGRGQPQHFGDGTRLSIL.

This chain uses TRBV6-5 with TRBJ2-5, with D unresolved. Germline CDR1 and CDR2: MNHEY and SVGAGI. This CDR3 contains 15 residues. V gave up 2 bases and J gave up 5 bases, with 15 bases separating them. The CDR3 DNA is TGTGCCAGCAGTTACCAATCACCTGCTGCGGAGACCCAGTACTTC. It is translated as CASSYQSPAAETQYF.

This chain connects TRBV7-7 to TRBJ1-5; D not certain. Germline CDR1 is SSHAT and CDR2 is FNYEAQ (reference sequence). Trimming took off 3 bases at V and 4 bases at J, with 7 bases between the two ends. The CDR3 runs to 13 residues. CDR3 residues: CASSFGVNQPQHF. The CDR3 region has the DNA TGTGCCAGCAGCTTCGGGGTTAATCAGCCCCAGCATTTT.

The V call is TRBV28, the J call TRBJ1-2; no firm D call. CDR3 length: 13 residues. V lost 5 bases, J lost 4 bases, and 11 bases lay in between. The germline CDR1 and CDR2 sequences are MDHEN and SYDVKM. The CDR3 protein is CASSPTEFYGYTF. The CDR3, as DNA: TGTGCCAGCAGTCCAACAGAGTTCTATGGCTACACCTTC.

The chain employs TRBV11-2 and TRBJ1-6, with TRBD1 identical over 7 bases. Per germline, CDR1 SGHAT and CDR2 FQNNGV. Trimming cost V 4 bases and J 9 bases; bases outside gene matches: 6. The CDR3 length is 14 residues. CDR3 protein: CASSSQGVGSPLHF. CDR3 coding DNA: TGTGCCAGCAGCTCCCAGGGGGTAGGTTCACCCCTCCACTTT.

This chain uses TRBV5-1 with TRBJ1-6; D not resolved. CDR3 length equals 14 residues. Germline V lookup: CDR1 SGHRS, CDR2 YFSETQ. V lost 0 bases, J lost 8 bases, and 9 bases lay in between. The CDR3 bases are TGCGCCAGCAGCTTGGGGGAGATCGATTCACCCCTCCACTTT. Protein sequence: CASSLGEIDSPLHF.

This clone appeared a single time. This rearrangement joins TRBV11-3 to TRBJ2-1, with 7 bases fitting TRBD2. This CDR3 spans 14 amino acids. Germline CDR1 and CDR2: SGHNT and YENEEA. J was trimmed by 9 bases and V by 5 bases; bases with no gene match: 10. Here the CDR3 DNA reads TGTGCCAGCAGCCCCGACGGCGGGGGAAGTGAGCAGTTCTTC. Its translation: CASSPDGGGSEQFF. The whole variable domain, remainder taken from reference TRBV11-3 and TRBJ2-1, is EAGVVQSPRYKIIEKKQPVAFWCNPISGHNTLYWYLQNLGQGPELLIRYENEEAVDDSQLPKDRFSAERLKGVDSTLKIQPAELGDSAVYLCASSPDGGGSEQFFGPGTRLTVL.

V gene TRBV5-1 combines with J gene TRBJ2-3; the match to TRBD2 covers 7 bases. Germline CDR1 is SGHRS and CDR2 is YFSETQ. The CDR3 has 14 amino acids. V was pared by 0 bases and J by 13 bases, with 11 bases of the junction left unmatched. The CDR3 bases are TGCGCCAGCAGCTTGGAGGTGTCGGTGACTAGCAAGTATTTT. Encoded protein: CASSLEVSVTSKYF.

J is TRBJ2-7 and V is TRBV7-2, with 7 nucleotides matching TRBD2. The CDR3 totals 14 residues. V trimming: 5 bases; J trimming: 0 bases; junction bases outside the gene matches: 4. Germline-derived CDR1 and CDR2 are SGHTA and FQGNSA. This CDR3 reads CASSPSGNSYEQYF. The CDR3 nucleotides read TGTGCCAGCAGCCCGAGCGGGAACTCCTACGAGCAGTACTTC.

The rearrangement joins TRBV5-6 to TRBJ1-2; D call uncertain. The germline V and J ends were trimmed by 0 bases and 3 bases, with 3 bases remaining between them. Germline CDR1 is SGHDT and CDR2 is YYEEEE. This CDR3 is built from 12 residues. CDR3 sequence reads: CASSLADYGYTF. Here the CDR3 DNA reads TGTGCCAGCAGCTTGGCAGACTATGGCTACACCTTC. Looking up the rest from reference TRBV5-6 and TRBJ1-2 gives the full variable domain: DAGVTQSPTHLIKTRGQQVTLRCSPKSGHDTVSWYQQALGQGPQFIFQYYEEEERQRGNFPDRFSGHQFPNYSSELNVNALLLGDSALYLCASSLADYGYTFGSGTRLTVV.

The chain employs TRBV5-4 and TRBJ1-2; D uncertain. CDR3 length: 14 amino acids. Germline loops: CDR1 SGHNT, CDR2 YYREEE (reference sequence). V lost 2 bases and J 10 bases, leaving 18 bases between the germline ends. The CDR3 bases are TGTGCCAGCAGCTTCTGGATCATGGTTCAAGACTACACCTTC. Translating gives CASSFWIMVQDYTF. The whole variable domain, filled in from reference TRBV5-4 and TRBJ1-2, reads ETGVTQSPTHLIKTRGQQVTLRCSSQSGHNTVSWYQQALGQGPQFIFQYYREEENGRGNFPPRFSGLQFPNYSSELNVNALELDDSALYLCASSFWIMVQDYTFGSGTRLTVV.

This chain links TRBV7-2 with TRBJ2-7; D not resolved. Between the trimmed V and J ends, which lost 5 bases and 7 bases, there was a span of 12 bases. Germline V gene sequence: CDR1 SGHTA, CDR2 FQGNSA. This CDR3 has 12 amino acids. CDR3 DNA: TGTGCCAGCAGCCACCGAGTAGGGGAGCAGTACTTC. Its translation is CASSHRVGEQYF.

This clone has more than one count but fewer than ten. This sequence joins TRBV6-2 or TRBV6-3 and TRBJ2-3; 10 nucleotides match TRBD2. Germline V lookup: CDR1 MNHEY, CDR2 SVGEGT. The CDR3 consists of 17 residues. Germline trimming cut 2 bases from V and 1 base from J; bases unmatched to any gene: 6. CDR3 residues: CASSYHGTSEGTDTQYF. CDR3 sequence (DNA): TGTGCCAGCAGTTACCACGGGACTAGCGAGGGCACAGATACGCAGTATTTT.

This sequence joins TRBV6-5 and TRBJ2-1; D may be TRBD2 (5 bases). V was cut by 2 bases and J by 7 bases, with 12 bases left in between. The CDR3 is made up of 14 amino acids. The germline CDR1 and CDR2 sequences are MNHEY and SVGAGI. This CDR3 reads CASSYGGPPNEQFF. In DNA form, the CDR3 reads TGTGCCAGCAGTTACGGAGGACCCCCAAATGAGCAGTTCTTC.

The rearrangement joins TRBV4-1 to TRBJ2-6, with D perhaps matching TRBD1 or TRBD2 (5 bases each). The CDR3 has 15 residues. Per germline, CDR1 MGHRA and CDR2 YSYEKL. V was pared by 3 bases and J by 3 bases, with 9 bases between. CDR3 DNA sequence: TGCGCCAGCAGCCACTGGGGGATTGGGGCCAACGTCCTGACTTTC. Its translation: CASSHWGIGANVLTF.

V usage is TRBV6-5 and J usage is TRBJ1-2, with D possibly matching TRBD1 (6 bases). Germline V lookup: CDR1 MNHEY, CDR2 SVGAGI. The CDR3 has 14 amino acids. Trimming took off 5 bases at V and 8 bases at J, with 18 bases between the two ends. CDR3 sequence (DNA): TGTGCCAGCAGTCACGAGGGGGGCGCGGCGGGCTACACCTTC. Its translation is CASSHEGGAAGYTF.

This clone was recorded a few times. The rearrangement links TRBV10-2 to TRBJ1-6; no clear D. Trimming cost V 3 bases and J 10 bases, with 7 bases left between them. This CDR3 region has 12 residues. The V gene's germline CDR1 is WSHSY and CDR2 SAAADI. The CDR3 sequence is CASSEGLSPLHF. The CDR3 DNA reads as TGCGCCAGCAGTGAAGGCTTATCACCCCTCCACTTT.

This clone was picked up one time. The chain has TRBV6-2 or TRBV6-3 and TRBJ1-2; the D is unclear. CDR1 and CDR2 (germline): MNHEY, SVGEGT. CDR3 length: 14 amino acids. V shed 7 bases and J shed 1 base, with 13 bases lying between them. The CDR3 DNA is TGTGCCAGCACTAACTCGAGGGATAACTATGGCTACACCTTC. Protein sequence: CASTNSRDNYGYTF.